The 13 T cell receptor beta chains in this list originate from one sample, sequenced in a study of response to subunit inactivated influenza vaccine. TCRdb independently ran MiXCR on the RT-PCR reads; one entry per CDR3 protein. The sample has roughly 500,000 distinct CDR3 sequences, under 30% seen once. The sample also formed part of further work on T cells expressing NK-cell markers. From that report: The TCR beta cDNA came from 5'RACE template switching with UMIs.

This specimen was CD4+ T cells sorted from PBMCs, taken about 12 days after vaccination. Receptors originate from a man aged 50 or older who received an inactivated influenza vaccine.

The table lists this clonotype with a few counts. CDR3 region: CASSLEGKVSDEQFF. For the CDR3, the DNA is TGCGCCAGCAGCTTGGAAGGGAAGGTGAGCGATGAGCAGTTCTTC. J is TRBJ2-1 and V is TRBV5-1, with D hard to call. The V gene lost 0 bases and the J gene lost 8 bases, with 15 bases spanning the gap. The CDR3 length is 15 residues. Germline values: CDR1 SGHRS, CDR2 YFSETQ.

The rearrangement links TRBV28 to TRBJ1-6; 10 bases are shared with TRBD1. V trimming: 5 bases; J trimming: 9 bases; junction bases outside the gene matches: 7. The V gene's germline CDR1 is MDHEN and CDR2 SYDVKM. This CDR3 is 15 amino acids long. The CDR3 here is CASSPRTGGFSPLHF. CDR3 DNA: TGTGCCAGCAGTCCCCGGACAGGGGGATTTTCACCCCTCCACTTT.

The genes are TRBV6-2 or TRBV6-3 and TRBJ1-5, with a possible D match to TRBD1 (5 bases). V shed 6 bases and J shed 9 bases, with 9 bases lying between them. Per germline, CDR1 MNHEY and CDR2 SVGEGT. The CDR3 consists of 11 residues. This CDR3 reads CASSLQGPQHF. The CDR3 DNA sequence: TGTGCCAGCAGCCTTCAGGGGCCCCAGCATTTT.

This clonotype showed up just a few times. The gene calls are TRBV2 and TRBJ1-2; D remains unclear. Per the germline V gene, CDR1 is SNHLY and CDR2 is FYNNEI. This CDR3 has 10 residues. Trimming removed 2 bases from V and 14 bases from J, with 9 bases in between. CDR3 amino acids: CASSELSQTF. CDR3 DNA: TGTGCCAGCAGTGAACTGTCTCAAACCTTC.

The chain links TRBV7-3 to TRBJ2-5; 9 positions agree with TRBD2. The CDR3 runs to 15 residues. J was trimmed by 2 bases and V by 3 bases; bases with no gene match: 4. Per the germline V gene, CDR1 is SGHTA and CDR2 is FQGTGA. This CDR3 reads CASSLIAGVQETQYF. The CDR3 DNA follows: TGTGCCAGCAGCTTGATAGCGGGAGTACAAGAGACCCAGTACTTC.

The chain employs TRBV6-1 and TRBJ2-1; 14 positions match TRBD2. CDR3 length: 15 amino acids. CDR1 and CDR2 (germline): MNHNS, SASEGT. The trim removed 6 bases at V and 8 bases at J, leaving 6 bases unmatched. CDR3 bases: TGTGCCAGCAGACCGGGACTAGCGGGAGCCCATGAGCAGTTCTTC. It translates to CASRPGLAGAHEQFF.

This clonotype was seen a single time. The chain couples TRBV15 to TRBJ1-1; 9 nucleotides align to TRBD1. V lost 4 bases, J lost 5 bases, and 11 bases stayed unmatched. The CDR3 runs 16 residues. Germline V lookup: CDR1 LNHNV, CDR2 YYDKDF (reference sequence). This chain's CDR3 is CATSNSMDRGGTEAFF. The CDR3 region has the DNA TGTGCCACCAGCAATAGTATGGACAGGGGTGGGACTGAAGCTTTCTTT.

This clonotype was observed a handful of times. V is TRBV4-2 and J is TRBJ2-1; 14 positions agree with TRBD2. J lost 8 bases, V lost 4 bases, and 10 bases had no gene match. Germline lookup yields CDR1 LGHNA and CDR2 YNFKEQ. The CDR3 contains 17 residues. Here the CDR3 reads CASSPGTSGGVGDEQFF. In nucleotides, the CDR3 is TGTGCCAGCAGCCCCGGGACTAGCGGGGGCGTTGGCGATGAGCAGTTCTTC.

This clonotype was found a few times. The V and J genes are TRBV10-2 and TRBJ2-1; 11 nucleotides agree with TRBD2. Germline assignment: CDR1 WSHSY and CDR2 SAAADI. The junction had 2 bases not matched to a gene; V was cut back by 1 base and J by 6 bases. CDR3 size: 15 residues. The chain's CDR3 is CASSEFSGGGNEQFF. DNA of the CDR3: TGCGCCAGCAGTGAGTTTAGCGGGGGGGGCAATGAGCAGTTCTTC.

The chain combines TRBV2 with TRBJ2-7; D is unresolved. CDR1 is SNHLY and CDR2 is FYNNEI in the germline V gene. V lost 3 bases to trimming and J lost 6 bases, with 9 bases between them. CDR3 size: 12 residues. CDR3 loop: CASSDGLGEQYF. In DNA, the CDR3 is TGTGCCAGCAGTGACGGTCTGGGCGAGCAGTACTTC.

In nucleotides, the CDR3 is TGTGCCAGCAGGGACAGGGGCCGAGGCTATGGCTACACCTTC. It specifies CASRDRGRGYGYTF. The genes are TRBV3-1 and TRBJ1-2, with 9 positions matching TRBD1. V lost 6 bases and J lost 4; bases outside the gene matches: 6. The germline CDR1 and CDR2 sequences are LGHDT and YNNKEL (reference sequence). CDR3 length: 14 amino acids.

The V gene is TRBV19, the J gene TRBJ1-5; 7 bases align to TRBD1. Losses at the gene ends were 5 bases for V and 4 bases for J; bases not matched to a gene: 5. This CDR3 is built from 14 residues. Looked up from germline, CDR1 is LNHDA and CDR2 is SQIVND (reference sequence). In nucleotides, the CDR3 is TGTGCCAGTAGTGACAGGGCTCGGAATCAGCCCCAGCATTTT. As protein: CASSDRARNQPQHF.

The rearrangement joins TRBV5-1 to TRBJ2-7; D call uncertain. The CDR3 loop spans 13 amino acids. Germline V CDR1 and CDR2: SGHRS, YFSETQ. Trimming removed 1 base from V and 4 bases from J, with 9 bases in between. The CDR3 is CASSLSSKYEQYF. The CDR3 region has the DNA TGCGCCAGCAGCTTGTCCTCCAAGTACGAGCAGTACTTC.